These 15 T cell receptor beta chains originate from one sample sequenced in a study of T cell responses to AZD1222 COVID-19 vaccine. Data came from immunoSEQ multiplex PCR; TCRdb stores just in-frame clones and leaves some out. Of about 93,000 clones in the sample, roughly 91% were seen once. The starting material was peripheral blood, obtained on day 0 of MenACWY control vaccination. The receptors were sampled from an adult in good health.

The J gene is TRBJ2-3, the V gene TRBV6-2 or TRBV6-3, with no clear D. Trimming took 5 bases from V and 8 from J, leaving 8 bases between them. The CDR3 contains 11 residues. The germline V gene encodes CDR1 MNHEY and CDR2 SVGEGT. The CDR3 DNA sequence: TGTGCCAGCAGTATGGCGGCTACGCAGTATTTT. It translates to CASSMAATQYF.

The rearrangement links TRBV5-1 to TRBJ1-6; no definite D call. The CDR3 is 13 residues long. Trimming took off 0 bases at V and 8 bases at J, with 6 bases between the two ends. Germline loops: CDR1 SGHRS, CDR2 YFSETQ. The CDR3 bases are TGCGCCAGCAGCTTGGAGGAGTATTCACCCCTCCACTTT. Its translation is CASSLEEYSPLHF.

This clone was detected once. The rearrangement links TRBV29-1 to TRBJ1-4; D gene ambiguous. This CDR3 comprises 13 residues. Trimming took 0 bases from V and 0 from J, leaving 2 bases between them. Germline lookup yields CDR1 SQVTM and CDR2 ANQGSEA. This CDR3 reads CSVEDTTNEKLFF. For the CDR3, the DNA is TGCAGCGTTGAAGATACAACTAATGAAAAACTGTTTTTT.

The chain is built from TRBV7-9 and TRBJ1-2, with unresolved D. The CDR3 covers 19 residues. CDR1 is SEHNR, CDR2 FQNEAQ, per germline (reference sequence). V gave up 5 bases and J gave up 3 bases, with 28 bases separating them. The CDR3 reads CASSTMYGHPSLVDYGYTF. DNA for the CDR3: TGTGCCAGCAGCACTATGTACGGCCATCCTAGCCTAGTAGACTATGGCTACACCTTC.

This clone was recorded only once. V and J are TRBV19 and TRBJ1-4; TRBD1 matches at 7 bases. The trim removed 5 bases at V and 3 bases at J, leaving 6 bases unmatched. Per germline, CDR1 LNHDA and CDR2 SQIVND (reference sequence). There are 15 residues in the CDR3. The CDR3 sequence: CASSRQGQANEKLFF. The CDR3 region has the DNA TGTGCCAGTAGTCGACAGGGTCAGGCTAATGAAAAACTGTTTTTT.

In DNA form, the CDR3 reads TGTGCCAGAAGCGGTGTGGATGGTCAGGGGGCAAACTACAATGAGCAGTTCTTC. Translating gives CARSGVDGQGANYNEQFF. The chain recombines TRBV5-3 with TRBJ2-1; 8 nucleotides align to TRBD1. TRBV5-3 carries the ORF label, with uncertain function. The CDR3 has 18 residues. Trimming at V came to 4 bases and at J to 3 bases, leaving 15 bases not matched to a gene.

The chain employs TRBV5-1 and TRBJ2-1; D not resolved. Between the trimmed V and J ends, which lost 6 bases and 5 bases, there was a span of 15 bases. The CDR3 consists of 14 residues. Germline CDR1 is SGHRS and CDR2 is YFSETQ. CDR3 in amino acids: CASNVGHIDNEQFF. CDR3 coding DNA: TGCGCCAGCAATGTAGGGCACATCGACAATGAGCAGTTCTTC. Filled out from reference TRBV5-1 and TRBJ2-1, the complete variable domain reads KAGVTQTPRYLIKTRGQQVTLSCSPISGHRSVSWYQQTPGQGLQFLFEYFSETQRNKGNFPGRFSGRQFSNSRSEMNVSTLELGDSALYLCASNVGHIDNEQFFGPGTRLTVL.

The CDR3 region is CAISGGAGETQYF. For the CDR3, the DNA is TGTGCCATCAGCGGGGGGGCCGGTGAGACCCAGTACTTC. The chain links TRBV10-3 to TRBJ2-5; 8 nucleotides align to TRBD2. V was pared by 6 bases and J by 5 bases, with 5 bases of the junction left unmatched. Germline values: CDR1 ENHRY, CDR2 SYGVKD. The CDR3 has 13 amino acids.

This clone was counted a few times. The rearrangement joins TRBV7-8 to TRBJ1-2, with D possibly TRBD1 on 6 matching bases. The CDR3 contains 16 residues. Germline assignment: CDR1 SGHVS and CDR2 FQNEAQ. V dropped 0 bases and J dropped 4 bases, with 15 bases sitting between them. The CDR3 region has the DNA TGTGCCAGCAGCTTAGCCTCCACAGGGTTCGGCTATGGCTACACCTTC. The encoded protein is CASSLASTGFGYGYTF.

This chain joins TRBV9 and TRBJ2-7; tentatively, D is TRBD1 (6 bases). Germline V CDR1 and CDR2: SGDLS, YYNGEE. V was pared by 4 bases and J by 3 bases, with 17 bases between. The CDR3 loop spans 15 amino acids. The CDR3 nucleotides are TGTGCCAGCAGCTCCCATCCCGGGACAAACTACGAGCAGTACTTC. Protein product: CASSSHPGTNYEQYF. Full variable domain (rest looked up from reference TRBV9 and TRBJ2-7): DSGVTQTPKHLITATGQRVTLRCSPRSGDLSVYWYQQSLDQGLQFLIQYYNGEERAKGNILERFSAQQFPDLHSELNLSSLELGDSALYFCASSSHPGTNYEQYFGPGTRLTVT.

Turning to this clone: Other DNA sequences in this specimen translate into the identical CDR3. V gene TRBV7-9 combines with J gene TRBJ1-1; possibly TRBD1 for D (6 bases). V lost 5 bases and J 0 bases, leaving 10 bases between the germline ends. The CDR3 has 14 residues. The germline CDR1 and CDR2 sequences are SEHNR and FQNEAQ (reference sequence). The CDR3 sequence is CASSLGQMNTEAFF. In DNA form, the CDR3 reads TGTGCCAGCAGCCTAGGACAGATGAACACTGAAGCTTTCTTT.

On this clone: The same CDR3 arises from other DNA sequences in this sample as well. V gene TRBV28 combines with J gene TRBJ1-4; 10 bases are a match to TRBD1. The junction had 1 base not matched to a gene; V was cut back by 2 bases and J by 7 bases. This CDR3 region has 14 residues. Germline lookup yields CDR1 MDHEN and CDR2 SYDVKM. The CDR3 bases are TGTGCCAGCAGTTTAGACAGGGGGCGTGAAAAACTGTTTTTT. Translating it yields CASSLDRGREKLFF.

The chain is built from TRBV14 and TRBJ1-1; no clear D gene. This CDR3 has 13 residues. The germline V and J ends were trimmed by 6 bases and 1 base, with 9 bases remaining between them. The germline CDR1 and CDR2 sequences are SGHDN and FVKESK. In nucleotides, the CDR3 is TGTGCCAGCAGACTCCCGGGGAACACTGAAGCTTTCTTT. Its protein is CASRLPGNTEAFF.

The chain has TRBV6-5 and TRBJ1-2, with D possibly TRBD1 on 6 matching bases. Germline V CDR1 and CDR2: MNHEY, SVGAGI. The CDR3 totals 12 residues. V lost 6 bases to trimming and J lost 12 bases, with 17 bases between them. CDR3 in amino acids: CASRYHTGSNTF. The CDR3 nucleotides read TGTGCCAGCAGATACCATACAGGGTCCAACACCTTC.

The chain recombines TRBV18 with TRBJ1-2; D may be TRBD1 (5 bases). This CDR3 contains 14 residues. The V gene lost 7 bases and the J gene lost 6 bases, with 18 bases spanning the gap. Germline lookup yields CDR1 KGHSH and CDR2 LQKENI. In DNA, the CDR3 is TGTGCCAGCTGGTTAGGTGGGGCGCGAGATGGCTACACCTTC. It codes for CASWLGGARDGYTF.